The clone carrying this TCR beta chain was seen many times. Its antigen remains unidentified. These data are taken from a study of CD8 T cells in ankylosing spondylitis. This CDR3 has 14 amino acids. The V and J ends lost 3 bases and 4 bases respectively, with 11 bases between them. TCRdb re-called the 5' RACE reads with MiXCR, one entry per CDR3 protein. Here the sample spans approximately 140,000 distinct CDR3 sequences, roughly a tenth being singletons. Study results and caveats: Significantly higher representation of disease-linked clones was reported for matched ankylosing spondylitis synovial fluid. CD8+ cells made up the disease-linked clones, which were relatively rare in peripheral blood. A TCR beta motif made of fewer than 10 highly homologous variants seemed typical of ankylosing spondylitis blood.

The TCR originated in a male donor with ankylosing spondylitis or in good health (not recorded which). Sample: blood, either unsorted or a sorted T cell fraction (not recorded which). The chain couples TRBV12-3 or TRBV12-4 to TRBJ2-3; D gene uncertain. CDR3 amino acids: CASSFVSRADTQYF. In DNA form, the CDR3 reads TGTGCCAGCAGTTTCGTTAGCCGAGCAGATACGCAGTATTTT.